The 17 T cell receptor beta chains reported below all come from one sample, sequenced in a study of radiotherapy plus CTLA-4 blockade in lung cancer. Profiled with immunoSEQ multiplex PCR; TCRdb holds only in-frame clones, not every one. The table includes tens of thousands of clones, around 75% detected once. The sequencing here drew on peripheral blood, taken from a patient treated with radiotherapy plus ipilimumab. The receptors were gathered from a human donor with non-small cell lung cancer who had stable disease on radiotherapy plus ipilimumab.

The chain joins TRBV9 to TRBJ2-7; D may be TRBD2 (6 bases). This CDR3 spans 15 amino acids. Per the germline V gene, CDR1 is SGDLS and CDR2 is YYNGEE. V gave up 0 bases and J gave up 0 bases, with 10 bases separating them. CDR3 sequence reads: CASSVADSGSYEQYF. CDR3 bases: TGTGCCAGCAGCGTAGCAGATAGCGGCTCCTACGAGCAGTACTTC.

V usage is TRBV4-1 and J usage is TRBJ2-6; TRBD1 aligns across 7 bases. V gave up 4 bases and J gave up 0 bases; unmatched junction bases: 6. The CDR3 spans 17 residues. Germline lookup yields CDR1 MGHRA and CDR2 YSYEKL. CDR3 coding DNA: TGCGCCAGCAGCCGTTTAGGGGGCCTCTCTGGGGCCAACGTCCTGACTTTC. Translated, it gives CASSRLGGLSGANVLTF.

Here the CDR3 reads CSVGQGGGEQYF. The CDR3 DNA reads as TGCAGCGTTGGACAGGGGGGTGGCGAGCAGTACTTC. The chain has TRBV29-1 and TRBJ2-7, with TRBD1 matching over 9 bases. Germline trimming cut 4 bases from V and 6 bases from J; bases unmatched to any gene: 4. Germline lookup yields CDR1 SQVTM and CDR2 ANQGSEA. The CDR3 extends over 12 amino acids.

The CDR3 DNA sequence: TGCGCCAGCAGCCAACAGACAGGGGGAGGCGATGGCTACACCTTC. This encodes CASSQQTGGGDGYTF. The rearrangement links TRBV4-3 to TRBJ1-2, with 9 bases identical to TRBD1. The CDR3 loop spans 15 amino acids. V lost 2 bases, J lost 6 bases, and 7 bases stayed unmatched. Germline lookup yields CDR1 LGHNA and CDR2 YSLEER.

In regard to this clone: At one of its ends the junction is not consistent with the germline gene, which may arise from a read error. The genes are TRBV11-2 and TRBJ1-5; a possible D gene is TRBD1 (6 bases). The CDR3 is made up of 15 amino acids. The V gene's germline CDR1 is SGHAT and CDR2 FQNNGV. This CDR3 reads CASSLEGGNHQPQHF. In DNA, the CDR3 is TGTGCCAGCAGCCTAGAGGGGGGGAACCATCAGCCCCAGCATTTT.

The rearrangement uses TRBV4-3 and TRBJ2-7; perhaps TRBD1 as D (6 bases). CDR3 length equals 15 residues. CDR1 is LGHNA and CDR2 is YSLEER in the germline V gene. V lost 3 bases and J lost 3, with 15 bases in between. The chain's CDR3 is CASSHRGLGVYEQYF. DNA for the CDR3: TGCGCCAGCAGCCACAGGGGCTTGGGTGTCTACGAGCAGTACTTC.

In regard to this clone: Its ends do not fully match the called genes, so a read error is possible. The chain joins TRBV27 to TRBJ2-3; 12 bases are shared with TRBD1. The V gene's germline CDR1 is MNHEY and CDR2 SMNVEV (reference sequence). The CDR3 is made up of 20 amino acids. The CDR3 is CATRGRGPGQGARCTDTRYF. In nucleotides, the CDR3 is TGTGCCACCCGAGGGAGGGGGCCGGGACAGGGGGCGCGTTGCACAGATACGCGGTATTTT.

The chain is built from TRBV7-9 and TRBJ2-7; 9 nucleotides match TRBD2. The CDR3 contains 14 residues. After removal of 4 bases from V and 12 bases from J, the junction contained 13 bases not matched to a gene. CDR1 and CDR2 from the germline V gene are SEHNR and FQNEAQ (reference sequence). In DNA form, the CDR3 reads TGTGCCAGCAGCTCTACCGTTAGGCTAGCGGGGTGGTACTTC. Amino acid sequence: CASSSTVRLAGWYF. Variable domain in full (rest from reference TRBV7-9 and TRBJ2-7): DTGVSQNPRHKITKRGQNVTFRCDPISEHNRLYWYRQTLGQGPEFLTYFQNEAQLEKSRLLSDRFSAERPKGSFSTLEIQRTEQGDSAMYLCASSSTVRLAGWYFGPGTRLTVT.

Regarding this clone: At one of its ends the junction is not consistent with the germline gene, which may arise from a read error. Other DNA sequences of this sample code for an identical CDR3. V and J are TRBV9 and TRBJ2-2; a possible D gene is TRBD2 (6 bases). The CDR3 spans 15 residues. CDR1 and CDR2 (germline): SGDLS, YYNGEE. In DNA, the CDR3 is TGCGCCAGCAGCGGAGGGAGGTCGACCACCGGGGAGCTGTTTTTT. Residues: CASSGGRSTTGELFF.

This clone was seen just once. The V and J genes are TRBV4-1 and TRBJ1-1; 7 bases match TRBD1. V gave up 5 bases and J gave up 8 bases; unmatched junction bases: 8. Per germline, CDR1 MGHRA and CDR2 YSYEKL. CDR3 length: 13 amino acids. This chain's CDR3 is CASSSRQGGEAFF. The CDR3 bases are TGCGCCAGCAGCTCCCGACAGGGAGGAGAAGCTTTCTTT.

This clone was detected a few times. The J gene is TRBJ2-7, the V gene TRBV5-4; D gene uncertain. This CDR3 has 14 residues. Trimming shortened V by 0 bases and J by 2 bases, and 9 bases separated the two germline ends. Germline loops: CDR1 SGHNT, CDR2 YYREEE (reference sequence). The CDR3 coding sequence is TGTGCCAGCAGCTTGGATACTGGGCCCTACGAGCAGTACTTC. This codes for CASSLDTGPYEQYF.

This sequence joins TRBV29-1 and TRBJ2-2, with D perhaps matching TRBD1 (6 bases). The CDR3 totals 12 residues. Germline CDR1 reads SQVTM; CDR2 reads ANQGSEA. Trimming took off 7 bases at V and 6 bases at J, with 12 bases between the two ends. CDR3 protein: CSGIQGPGELFF. The DNA for the CDR3 is TGCAGCGGTATACAGGGCCCCGGGGAGCTGTTTTTT.

V usage is TRBV4-1 and J usage is TRBJ1-5; 10 bases map to TRBD1. Trimming at V came to 0 bases and at J to 7 bases, leaving 6 bases not matched to a gene. CDR3 length: 16 residues. CDR1 MGHRA and CDR2 YSYEKL come from the germline V gene. The DNA of the CDR3 is TGCGCCAGCAGCCAAGATCCGGGACAGGGGTTCCAGCCCCAGCATTTT. It codes for CASSQDPGQGFQPQHF.

V usage is TRBV15 and J usage is TRBJ2-5; D might be TRBD1 (6 bases). The V end was cut by 3 bases, the J end by 2 bases, with 13 bases between. This CDR3 has 15 amino acids. CDR1 and CDR2 from the germline V gene are LNHNV and YYDKDF (reference sequence). The DNA of the CDR3 is TGTGCCACCAGCAGGGATGACAGGTCTCAAGAGACCCAGTACTTC. This translates into CATSRDDRSQETQYF.

The chain carries TRBV4-1 and TRBJ2-6; 11 bases fit TRBD2. Per the germline V gene, CDR1 is MGHRA and CDR2 is YSYEKL. With V trimmed by 6 bases and J by 0 bases, 13 bases remained unmatched. The CDR3 is made up of 20 amino acids. The CDR3 here is CASRSVYSGGVSSGANVLTF. The CDR3 DNA reads as TGCGCCAGCAGATCCGTATATAGCGGGGGGGTAAGCTCTGGGGCCAACGTCCTGACTTTC.

This chain links TRBV19 with TRBJ1-1, with 9 positions matching TRBD1. J lost 7 bases, V lost 11 bases, and 11 bases had no gene match. The germline gives CDR1 LNHDA, CDR2 SQIVND (reference sequence). This CDR3 is 13 amino acids long. The CDR3 DNA is TGTGCCTCTTCCGGGGACAGGGTTATTGAAGCTTTCTTT. Amino acids: CASSGDRVIEAFF. The whole variable domain, filled in from reference TRBV19 and TRBJ1-1, reads DGGITQSPKYLFRKEGQNVTLSCEQNLNHDAMYWYRQDPGQGLRLIYYSQIVNDFQKGDIAEGYSVSREKKESFPLTVTSAQKNPTAFYLCASSGDRVIEAFFGQGTRLTVV.

J is TRBJ2-7 and V is TRBV7-9; D unclear. This CDR3 region has 13 residues. Trimming left V 5 bases short and J 8 bases short, with 16 bases between. Germline V lookup: CDR1 SEHNR, CDR2 FQNEAQ (reference sequence). The DNA of the CDR3 is TGTGCCAGCAGCCCGTTGCCCTCGGTTCAGCAGTACTTC. Protein product: CASSPLPSVQQYF. Full variable domain (missing parts from reference TRBV7-9 and TRBJ2-7): DTGVSQNPRHKITKRGQNVTFRCDPISEHNRLYWYRQTLGQGPEFLTYFQNEAQLEKSRLLSDRFSAERPKGSFSTLEIQRTEQGDSAMYLCASSPLPSVQQYFGPGTRLTVT.